The 22 T cell receptor beta chains below all came from one sample that was sequenced in a study of response to subunit inactivated influenza vaccine (dated by TCRdb to 2016 to 2019). Receptor amplification or capture employed RT-PCR. Instrument used: Illumina HiSeq 2500. Through fastp at Q25 and MiXCR, TCRdb rebuilt clones from the public reads, retaining in-frame beta chains. Every CDR3 protein is listed once, alongside the most common genes and DNA of its rows. The table for this sample lists about 830,000 distinct CDR3 sequences; approximately 17% of them were counted only once. The top ten hold approximately 11% of the sample. Sequences were derived from PBMCs from blood, sampled around 5 days after vaccination. The receptor set was obtained from a man aged 45-60 years who received an inactivated influenza vaccine. Donor details come from another sample of the same person, matched by shared clones.

This clonotype was seen more than once but under ten times. This chain links TRBV10-3 with TRBJ2-7, with TRBD1 matching 12 bases. The CDR3 consists of 17 residues. Germline trimming cut 4 bases from V and 5 bases from J; bases unmatched to any gene: 12. Germline loops: CDR1 ENHRY, CDR2 SYGVKD. The CDR3 region is CAISVKSDGTGGDEQYF. The CDR3 coding sequence is TGTGCCATCAGTGTTAAGTCTGACGGGACAGGGGGCGACGAGCAGTACTTC.

The rearrangement links TRBV4-3 to TRBJ2-6; maybe TRBD2 (6 bases). The CDR3 runs 17 residues. Germline CDR1 LGHNA, CDR2 YSLEER. V shed 8 bases and J shed 0 bases, with 17 bases lying between them. CDR3: CASGFGGAGSGANVLTF. The CDR3 DNA reads TGCGCCAGCGGCTTTGGAGGGGCTGGCTCTGGGGCCAACGTCCTGACTTTC.

J is TRBJ2-1 and V is TRBV7-2, with TRBD2 matching 9 bases. CDR1 SGHTA and CDR2 FQGNSA come from the germline V gene. V lost 5 bases, J lost 3 bases, and 5 bases stayed unmatched. The CDR3 runs 15 residues. This CDR3 is CASSRLAANYNEQFF. CDR3 coding DNA: TGTGCCAGCAGCAGACTAGCGGCGAACTACAATGAGCAGTTCTTC.

The gene calls are TRBV20-1 and TRBJ2-3; 9 bases line up with TRBD1. Germline loops: CDR1 DFQATT, CDR2 SNEGSKA (reference sequence). The ends lost 6 bases at V and 3 bases at J; junction bases unmatched: 10. The CDR3 loop spans 15 amino acids. The CDR3 sequence is CSASRDRVWTDTQYF. The CDR3 DNA follows: TGCAGTGCCAGCCGGGACAGGGTATGGACAGATACGCAGTATTTT.

This clonotype showed up just a few times. Germline is not matched at one junction end, which may reflect a read error. Here the CDR3 reads CASSNGRNYEQYF. CDR3 DNA sequence: TGTGCTAGCAGCAACGGACGGAACTACGAGCAGTACTTC. The rearrangement uses TRBV7-7 and TRBJ2-7, with D uncertain. Per the germline V gene, CDR1 is SSHAT and CDR2 is FNYEAQ (reference sequence). This CDR3 region has 13 residues.

DNA of the CDR3: TGCAGTGCCGACGGACTAGCGGGACAAGGGGCAGATACGCAGTATTTT. Protein: CSADGLAGQGADTQYF. The chain joins TRBV20-1 to TRBJ2-3; 12 positions agree with TRBD2. V was clipped by 6 bases and J by 4 bases; unmatched bases: 11. CDR3 length: 16 amino acids. Germline-derived CDR1 and CDR2 are DFQATT and SNEGSKA (reference sequence).

There are many counts of this clonotype. This chain uses TRBV5-1 with TRBJ2-7, with 7 bases lining up with TRBD1. The germline CDR1 and CDR2 sequences are SGHRS and YFSETQ. The CDR3 contains 14 residues. J gave up 2 bases and V 4 bases, and 6 bases lay outside the gene matches. The CDR3 sequence is CASSPGQSTYEQYF. CDR3 nucleotide sequence: TGCGCCAGCAGCCCGGGACAGTCTACCTACGAGCAGTACTTC.

This clonotype was found a few times. This chain connects TRBV7-9 to TRBJ2-7, with TRBD2 as a possible D gene (5 bases). The germline V gene has CDR1 SEHNR and CDR2 FQNEAQ (reference sequence). V lost 1 base and J lost 7, with 14 bases in between. The CDR3 runs 14 residues. CDR3 protein: CASSLEGLVREQYF. CDR3 coding DNA: TGTGCCAGCAGCTTAGAAGGACTCGTTCGGGAGCAGTACTTC.

The rearrangement joins TRBV11-2 to TRBJ2-5; D is unclear. Germline V gives CDR1 SGHAT, CDR2 FQNNGV. The length of the CDR3 is 10 residues. Trimming removed 10 bases at V and 5 bases at J, with 8 bases between. In nucleotides, the CDR3 is TGTGCCACCCTATGGGAGACCCAGTACTTC. It is translated as CATLWETQYF.

The chain couples TRBV15 to TRBJ2-7; the match to TRBD2 covers 8 bases. The CDR3 contains 13 residues. Trimming removed 1 base from V and 7 bases from J; junction bases left unmatched: 3. Per germline, CDR1 LNHNV and CDR2 YYDKDF (reference sequence). Written as DNA, the CDR3 is TGTGCCACCAGCAGAGTTCGGGAGGGGGAGCAGTACTTC. It encodes CATSRVREGEQYF. The full variable domain, completed using reference TRBV15 and TRBJ2-7, is DAMVIQNPRYQVTQFGKPVTLSCSQTLNHNVMYWYQQKSSQAPKLLFHYYDKDFNNEADTPDNFQSRRPNTSFCFLDIRSPGLGDTAMYLCATSRVREGEQYFGPGTRLTVT.

The V call is TRBV6-5, the J call TRBJ2-1; 13 positions match TRBD2. Looked up from germline, CDR1 is MNHEY and CDR2 is SVGAGI. The CDR3 is 18 amino acids. V gave up 0 bases and J gave up 4 bases; unmatched junction bases: 6. CDR3 residues: CASSYSVGLAGRYNEQFF. In DNA form, the CDR3 reads TGTGCCAGCAGTTACTCTGTGGGACTAGCGGGGCGGTACAATGAGCAGTTCTTC.

The J gene is TRBJ2-1, the V gene TRBV20-1, with D hard to call. Germline V gene data show CDR1 as DFQATT and CDR2 as SNEGSKA (reference sequence). This CDR3 is built from 13 residues. The V end was cut by 0 bases, the J end by 7 bases, with 10 bases between. CDR3 sequence reads: CSARETHGNEQFF. In DNA form, the CDR3 reads TGCAGTGCTAGAGAGACCCACGGGAATGAGCAGTTCTTC.

This chain joins TRBV13 and TRBJ2-2; D is perhaps TRBD1 (6 bases). From germline, CDR1 is PRHDT and CDR2 FYEKMQ (reference sequence). This CDR3 has 16 residues. V was shortened by 2 bases and J by 0 bases, with 10 bases between the two germline ends. In nucleotides, the CDR3 is TGTGCCAGCAGCTTAATGCAGGGGACGAACACCGGGGAGCTGTTTTTT. Translated: CASSLMQGTNTGELFF. The full variable domain, completed using reference TRBV13 and TRBJ2-2, is AAGVIQSPRHLIKEKRETATLKCYPIPRHDTVYWYQQGPGQDPQFLISFYEKMQSDKGSIPDRFSAQQFSDYHSELNMSSLELGDSALYFCASSLMQGTNTGELFFGEGSRLTVL.

This clonotype occurred a few times. The chain combines TRBV9 with TRBJ2-1, with D possibly being TRBD1 or TRBD2 (5 bases each). Germline CDR1 SGDLS, CDR2 YYNGEE. The V end was cut by 3 bases, the J end by 0 bases, with 13 bases between. This CDR3 has 16 amino acids. The CDR3 region has the DNA TGTGCCAGCAGCGCTAGGGCAGGGAGCTCCTACAATGAGCAGTTCTTC. Translating it yields CASSARAGSSYNEQFF.

This clonotype came up a few times. The chain couples TRBV7-2 to TRBJ1-4, with D maybe TRBD1 (6 bases). In germline, CDR1 is SGHTA, CDR2 FQGNSA. Trimming removed 2 bases from V and 5 bases from J, with 12 bases in between. The CDR3 consists of 15 residues. CDR3 residues: CASSLWGGGNEKLFF. In DNA, the CDR3 is TGTGCCAGCAGCTTATGGGGGGGCGGCAATGAAAAACTGTTTTTT.

This clonotype showed up many times. This chain joins TRBV20-1 and TRBJ2-7; D perhaps matches TRBD2 (6 bases). The CDR3 consists of 14 residues. Germline values: CDR1 DFQATT, CDR2 SNEGSKA (reference sequence). V was pared by 2 bases and J by 2 bases, with 13 bases between. The CDR3 DNA reads as TGCAGTGCTAGATCCCGACTAGGTACCTACGAGCAGTACTTC. This translates into CSARSRLGTYEQYF.

CDR3 residues: CATRWTSGSLGYSGANVLTF. DNA of the CDR3: TGTGCCACCAGATGGACTAGCGGGAGTCTGGGGTACTCTGGGGCCAACGTCCTGACTTTC. V is TRBV24-1 and J is TRBJ2-6, with 13 bases identical to TRBD2. CDR3 length equals 20 residues. Per germline, CDR1 KGHDR and CDR2 SFDVKD. V was pared by 7 bases and J by 0 bases, with 11 bases of the junction left unmatched.

This chain connects TRBV7-2 to TRBJ2-7; 8 bases align to TRBD1. The CDR3 runs 13 residues. CDR1 is SGHTA and CDR2 is FQGNSA in the germline V gene. V trimming: 8 bases; J trimming: 3 bases; junction bases outside the gene matches: 6. The CDR3 DNA sequence: TGTGCCAGCGGGACAGGCCACATCTACGAGCAGTACTTC. It yields the protein CASGTGHIYEQYF.

J is TRBJ2-1 and V is TRBV7-3; no firm D call. Trimming left V 0 bases short and J 6 bases short, with 12 bases between. The germline CDR1 and CDR2 sequences are SGHTA and FQGTGA. This CDR3 is 15 amino acids long. DNA for the CDR3: TGTGCCAGCAGCTTAACCCCCCAGAGTTTCAATGAGCAGTTCTTC. Protein sequence: CASSLTPQSFNEQFF.

The chain carries TRBV28 and TRBJ2-7, with a possible D match to TRBD1 (5 bases). V was cut by 3 bases and J by 1 base, with 13 bases left in between. The CDR3 covers 15 residues. Germline CDR1 is MDHEN and CDR2 is SYDVKM. Here the CDR3 reads CASSFLRGRSYEQYF. Written as DNA, the CDR3 is TGTGCCAGCAGTTTTTTAAGGGGCAGGTCCTACGAGCAGTACTTC.

This clonotype was picked up a small number of times. The chain uses TRBV20-1 and TRBJ2-3, with 10 nucleotides matching TRBD1. Unmatched junction bases numbered 9, after V lost 6 bases and J lost 3 bases. CDR1 is DFQATT and CDR2 is SNEGSKA in the germline V gene (reference sequence). The length of the CDR3 is 15 residues. CDR3 protein: CSAVAGTGVTDTQYF. Written as DNA, the CDR3 is TGCAGTGCCGTCGCGGGGACAGGGGTAACAGATACGCAGTATTTT.

This clonotype was counted many times. This rearrangement joins TRBV4-3 to TRBJ2-7; D ambiguous. V gave up 0 bases and J gave up 1 base, with 4 bases separating them. CDR3 length equals 13 residues. Germline V gives CDR1 LGHNA, CDR2 YSLEER. In DNA, the CDR3 is TGCGCCAGCAGCCAAGATCTATCCTACGAGCAGTACTTC. This gives the protein CASSQDLSYEQYF.